The entry that follows covers one TCR beta chain sequence. As originally analysed: Reference gene primer amplification in the assay estimated nucleated cell counts. This table comes from immunoSEQ multiplex PCR, and its TCRdb copy is limited to in-frame clones, with some not included. V, J and clone size are those of that table, while D and trimming were read from the DNA. The table shows about 81,000 clones, with 84% occurring only once. The data were obtained in a study of blood T cell repertoires in COVID-19. Study-level information: Acute and convalescent COVID-19 specimens originated in the United States, Italy and Spain. Sources were T cells, B-cell-depleted T cells, or PBMCs; the material itself was cDNA or gDNA.

The CDR3 spans 14 residues. Germline V CDR1 and CDR2: SGHKS, YYEKEE (reference sequence). V was cut by 5 bases and J by 0 bases, with 10 bases left in between. The chain couples TRBV5-5 to TRBJ2-3, with a tentative D call TRBD1 (5 bases). This TCR came from a human donor in a cohort sampled during active COVID-19. The sample consisted of peripheral blood. The chain's CDR3 is CASRRTISTDTQYF. CDR3 in DNA: TGTGCCAGCAGACGGACAATCAGCACAGATACGCAGTATTTT.